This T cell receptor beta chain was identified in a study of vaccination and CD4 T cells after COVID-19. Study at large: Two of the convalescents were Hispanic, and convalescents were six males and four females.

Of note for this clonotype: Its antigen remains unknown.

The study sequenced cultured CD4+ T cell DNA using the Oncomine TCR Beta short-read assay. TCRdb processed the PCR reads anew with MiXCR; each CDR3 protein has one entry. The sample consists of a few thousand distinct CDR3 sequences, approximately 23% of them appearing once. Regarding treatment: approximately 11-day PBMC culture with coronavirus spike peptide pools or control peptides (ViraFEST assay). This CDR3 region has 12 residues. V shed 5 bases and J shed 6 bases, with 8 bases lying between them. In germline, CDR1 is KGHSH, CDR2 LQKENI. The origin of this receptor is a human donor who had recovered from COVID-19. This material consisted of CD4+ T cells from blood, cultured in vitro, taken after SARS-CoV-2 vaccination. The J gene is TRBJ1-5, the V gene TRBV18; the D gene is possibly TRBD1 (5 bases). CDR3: CASSGGGQPQHF. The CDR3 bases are TGTGCCAGCTCAGGGGGGGGTCAGCCCCAGCATTTT.